Shown below are 25 T cell receptor beta chains from a single sample sequenced in a study of blood T cell repertoires in COVID-19. Here immunoSEQ multiplex PCR was the method, and the copy in TCRdb shows in-frame clones only, minus some. The sample lists approximately 35,000 clones, over 75% occurring once. Material: peripheral blood. These receptors were taken from a human donor in a cohort sampled during active COVID-19.

The rearrangement links TRBV19 to TRBJ1-4; D not resolved. The germline V and J ends were trimmed by 5 bases and 8 bases, with 18 bases remaining between them. The CDR3 loop spans 15 amino acids. From germline, CDR1 is LNHDA and CDR2 SQIVND (reference sequence). The CDR3, as DNA: TGTGCCAGTAGTTCCAGAGGCGATTCCAGCGAAAAACTGTTTTTT. Amino acids: CASSSRGDSSEKLFF. Drawing the rest from reference TRBV19 and TRBJ1-4, the complete variable domain is DGGITQSPKYLFRKEGQNVTLSCEQNLNHDAMYWYRQDPGQGLRLIYYSQIVNDFQKGDIAEGYSVSREKKESFPLTVTSAQKNPTAFYLCASSSRGDSSEKLFFGSGTQLSVL.

In its sample, this clone was seen a few times. V gene TRBV9 combines with J gene TRBJ1-1; TRBD1 is a possible D gene (5 bases). The CDR3 sequence is 14 residues long. Germline V CDR1 and CDR2: SGDLS, YYNGEE. V gave up 4 bases and J gave up 2 bases, with 12 bases separating them. CDR3 sequence (DNA): TGTGCCAGCAGCCTAGGGGACTATAACACTGAAGCTTTCTTT. Amino acid sequence: CASSLGDYNTEAFF.

This clone appeared once. The chain combines TRBV28 with TRBJ1-5; perhaps TRBD1 as D (6 bases). Between the trimmed V and J ends, which lost 8 bases and 0 bases, there was a span of 11 bases. The germline CDR1 and CDR2 sequences are MDHEN and SYDVKM. This CDR3 has 14 residues. The DNA of the CDR3 is TGTGCCAGCTTAACAGGGCTTAGCAATCAGCCCCAGCATTTT. This sequence encodes CASLTGLSNQPQHF.

The V call is TRBV5-1, the J call TRBJ2-6, with D unclear. Trimming removed 0 bases at V and 0 bases at J, with 7 bases between. The CDR3 length is 16 residues. The germline V gene encodes CDR1 SGHRS and CDR2 YFSETQ. The CDR3 sequence is CASSLVPSSGANVLTF. CDR3 bases: TGCGCCAGCAGCTTGGTCCCGAGCTCTGGGGCCAACGTCCTGACTTTC.

The rearrangement uses TRBV7-2 and TRBJ1-5; the D gene is possibly TRBD1 (5 bases). This CDR3 is built from 14 residues. Germline loops: CDR1 SGHTA, CDR2 FQGNSA. Deletions cut 5 bases from V and 3 bases from J, with 11 bases between. DNA of the CDR3: TGTGCCAGCAGCCCCGACAGTACCAATCAGCCCCAGCATTTT. It encodes CASSPDSTNQPQHF.

The rearrangement links TRBV5-5 to TRBJ1-4; the D gene is possibly TRBD1 (5 bases). There are 17 residues in the CDR3. CDR1 SGHKS and CDR2 YYEKEE come from the germline V gene (reference sequence). Trimming took off 5 bases at V and 3 bases at J, with 20 bases between the two ends. The CDR3 sequence: CASRVTVVNRANEKLFF. As DNA, the CDR3 is TGTGCCAGCAGGGTGACAGTTGTTAATAGGGCTAATGAAAAACTGTTTTTT.

This clone was detected a few times. The chain uses TRBV11-3 and TRBJ2-7, with 9 nucleotides matching TRBD1. Germline values: CDR1 SGHNT, CDR2 YENEEA. The V and J ends lost 6 bases and 7 bases, in that order; junction bases with no gene match: 10. The CDR3 has 14 amino acids. In nucleotides, the CDR3 is TGTGCCAGCAGTGGGACAGGGAAGAAAGGGGAGCAGTACTTC. Translating gives CASSGTGKKGEQYF.

The V gene is TRBV9, the J gene TRBJ2-7, with TRBD2 matching 10 bases. There are 15 residues in the CDR3. Germline lookup yields CDR1 SGDLS and CDR2 YYNGEE. Losses at the gene ends were 0 bases for V and 5 bases for J; bases not matched to a gene: 5. The CDR3 DNA reads TGTGCCAGCAGCGTAGGGCTAGCGGGGGTGAACGAGCAGTACTTC. Amino acid sequence: CASSVGLAGVNEQYF.

The rearrangement joins TRBV18 to TRBJ2-1, with 8 bases matching TRBD2. The CDR3 is 15 amino acids. The germline V gene encodes CDR1 KGHSH and CDR2 LQKENI. J was trimmed by 2 bases and V by 3 bases; bases with no gene match: 3. Here the CDR3 reads CASSPNGGAYNEQFF. In DNA form, the CDR3 reads TGTGCCAGCTCACCCAACGGGGGGGCCTACAATGAGCAGTTCTTC. Using reference TRBV18 and TRBJ2-1 for the parts outside the CDR3, the full variable domain is NAGVMQNPRHLVRRRGQEARLRCSPMKGHSHVYWYRQLPEEGLKFMVYLQKENIIDESGMPKERFSAEFPKEGPSILRIQQVVRGDSAAYFCASSPNGGAYNEQFFGPGTRLTVL.

This clone occurred once. The rearrangement links TRBV19 to TRBJ2-7; maybe TRBD1 (6 bases). Deletions cut 3 bases from V and 0 bases from J, with 12 bases between. The CDR3 length is 15 residues. Germline lookup yields CDR1 LNHDA and CDR2 SQIVND (reference sequence). The CDR3 sequence: CASSIETGLSYEQYF. DNA for the CDR3: TGTGCCAGTAGTATCGAAACAGGGCTCTCCTACGAGCAGTACTTC.

The genes are TRBV20-1 and TRBJ1-5; D is unclear. This CDR3 has 11 amino acids. The germline V gene has CDR1 DFQATT and CDR2 SNEGSKA (reference sequence). V lost 5 bases and J 5 bases, leaving 7 bases between the germline ends. CDR3 protein: CSAAGDQPQHF. CDR3 DNA sequence: TGCAGTGCTGCCGGGGATCAGCCCCAGCATTTT.

The chain joins TRBV28 to TRBJ2-5, with D hard to call. This CDR3 is 11 amino acids long. V lost 5 bases, J lost 4 bases, and 5 bases lay in between. CDR1 and CDR2 from the germline V gene are MDHEN and SYDVKM. CDR3 residues: CASSTRETQYF. The DNA for the CDR3 is TGTGCCAGCAGTACAAGAGAGACCCAGTACTTC.

The chain links TRBV21-1 to TRBJ2-1; the table's D gene call, TRBD2, was not cross checked with the DNA. TRBV21-1 is an annotated pseudogene. The length of the CDR3 is 18 residues. The CDR3: CASRGIITLNRSYNEQFF. The DNA for the CDR3 is TGTGCCAGCCGGGGGATAATTACCTTGAACCGCTCCTACAATGAGCAGTTCTTC.

This chain connects TRBV28 to TRBJ2-5, with a possible D match to TRBD2 (7 bases). V dropped 3 bases and J dropped 2 bases, with 10 bases sitting between them. This CDR3 contains 14 residues. Germline CDR1 is MDHEN and CDR2 is SYDVKM. The chain's CDR3 is CASSLGGQQETQYF. The CDR3, as DNA: TGTGCCAGCAGTTTGGGGGGGCAGCAAGAGACCCAGTACTTC.

The chain employs TRBV24-1 and TRBJ2-5, with 8 bases matching TRBD1. The CDR3 has 13 amino acids. CDR1 and CDR2 from the germline V gene are KGHDR and SFDVKD. V was clipped by 10 bases and J by 4 bases; unmatched bases: 7. CDR3 DNA sequence: TGTGCCACATCGGGTGACAGGGGAGAGACCCAGTACTTC. It yields the protein CATSGDRGETQYF.

The chain has TRBV14 and TRBJ2-3; 8 nucleotides agree with TRBD1. The CDR3 is 16 amino acids. V trimming: 4 bases; J trimming: 0 bases; junction bases outside the gene matches: 6. CDR1 SGHDN and CDR2 FVKESK come from the germline V gene. CDR3 nucleotides: TGTGCCAGCAGCCGTCGACAGGGGATAAGCACAGATACGCAGTATTTT. This sequence encodes CASSRRQGISTDTQYF.

This sequence joins TRBV5-6 and TRBJ1-5; no clear D. This CDR3 is built from 15 residues. V was shortened by 2 bases and J by 4 bases, with 13 bases between the two germline ends. Germline V lookup: CDR1 SGHDT, CDR2 YYEEEE. The CDR3 nucleotides read TGTGCCAGCAGCTTAGGGAGGCTCTCAAATCAGCCCCAGCATTTT. Its protein is CASSLGRLSNQPQHF. The full variable domain, completed using reference TRBV5-6 and TRBJ1-5, is DAGVTQSPTHLIKTRGQQVTLRCSPKSGHDTVSWYQQALGQGPQFIFQYYEEEERQRGNFPDRFSGHQFPNYSSELNVNALLLGDSALYLCASSLGRLSNQPQHFGDGTRLSIL.

This chain connects TRBV19 to TRBJ2-7; 7 bases fit TRBD1. The CDR3 length is 15 residues. CDR1 and CDR2 from the germline V gene are LNHDA and SQIVND (reference sequence). V was pared by 6 bases and J by 2 bases, with 10 bases of the junction left unmatched. DNA of the CDR3: TGTGCCAGTAGCCCCGGACAGGAAAAAACCTACGAGCAGTACTTC. Translated: CASSPGQEKTYEQYF.

This chain uses TRBV28 with TRBJ2-7; D not resolved. CDR1 is MDHEN, CDR2 SYDVKM, per germline. The germline V and J ends were trimmed by 3 bases and 1 base, with 13 bases remaining between them. This CDR3 has 15 residues. CDR3 protein: CASSLWASGSYEQYF. The CDR3 DNA is TGTGCCAGCAGTTTGTGGGCATCCGGATCCTACGAGCAGTACTTC.

The V gene is TRBV7-2, the J gene TRBJ2-3, with TRBD2 matching over 9 bases. Germline assignment: CDR1 SGHTA and CDR2 FQGNSA. The ends lost 5 bases at V and 2 bases at J; junction bases unmatched: 8. The CDR3 sequence is 16 residues long. The CDR3 is CASSRHSGGYTDTQYF. The DNA for the CDR3 is TGTGCCAGCAGCCGCCATAGCGGGGGATACACAGATACGCAGTATTTT.

J is TRBJ1-2 and V is TRBV4-3; a weak D match, TRBD1 (5 bases). V lost 2 bases to trimming and J lost 8 bases, with 18 bases between them. The CDR3 loop spans 15 amino acids. Germline V gives CDR1 LGHNA, CDR2 YSLEER. This chain's CDR3 is CASSQSQRRGRGYTF. In DNA, the CDR3 is TGCGCCAGCAGCCAAAGCCAGAGGCGGGGACGGGGCTACACCTTC.

This chain uses TRBV9 with TRBJ2-5; D might be TRBD1 (6 bases). The CDR3 is 14 amino acids. The germline V and J ends were trimmed by 3 bases and 7 bases, with 16 bases remaining between them. The V gene's germline CDR1 is SGDLS and CDR2 YYNGEE. CDR3 nucleotide sequence: TGTGCCAGCAGCGACGGGACAACGGCCATGACCCAGTACTTC. It codes for CASSDGTTAMTQYF.

This chain connects TRBV6-1 to TRBJ2-7; D is unclear. The germline V gene encodes CDR1 MNHNS and CDR2 SASEGT. Trimming cost V 2 bases and J 5 bases, with 4 bases left between them. The CDR3 is made up of 11 amino acids. The CDR3 reads CASSELNEQYF. The CDR3 nucleotides read TGTGCCAGCAGTGAACTAAACGAGCAGTACTTC.

This rearrangement joins TRBV19 to TRBJ1-5; D is ambiguous. The V gene lost 3 bases and the J gene lost 9 bases, with 12 bases spanning the gap. This CDR3 has 13 amino acids. Per germline, CDR1 LNHDA and CDR2 SQIVND (reference sequence). This CDR3 is CASSMILPGPQHF. DNA of the CDR3: TGTGCCAGTAGTATGATCTTGCCGGGGCCCCAGCATTTT.

The V and J genes are TRBV4-3 and TRBJ2-2; weak D call: TRBD2 (7 bases). In germline, CDR1 is LGHNA, CDR2 YSLEER. The V end lost 1 base, the J end lost 5 bases, and 11 bases lay between the germline ends. This CDR3 is 15 amino acids long. The DNA of the CDR3 is TGCGCCAGCAGCCAAGTGGCGGGGGCAACCGGGGAGCTGTTTTTT. Translating it yields CASSQVAGATGELFF.